This T cell receptor beta chain was captured in a study of blood T cell repertoires in COVID-19. Study context: The analysed material was cDNA or gDNA that came from T cells, B-cell-depleted T cells, or PBMCs.

V was clipped by 10 bases and J by 2 bases, with 18 bases between them. This CDR3 region has 14 residues. Germline loops: CDR1 WSHSY, CDR2 SAAADI. In the original analysis: Amplification from reference gene primers served as the basis for estimated nucleated cell counts. Data came from immunoSEQ multiplex PCR; TCRdb stores just in-frame clones and leaves some out. The DNA was the basis for D and trimming; V, J and clone size are from that table. The sample lists 80,000 to 130,000 clones, more than 90% seen once, with around 6% in the top ten. The sample was peripheral blood. The TCR originated in a man between 65 and 85 years old with acute or convalescent COVID-19. The V gene is TRBV10-2, the J gene TRBJ2-7; D is possibly TRBD2 (5 bases). The CDR3 DNA follows: TGCGCCACTTCGACCTCGGGGTTAACCTACGAGCAGTACTTC. Amino acids: CATSTSGLTYEQYF.